The rows below give T cell receptor beta chains drawn from one sample of a study of T cell clusters in autoimmune cytopenias. TCRdb reprocessed the multiplex PCR reads and keeps a single row for each CDR3 protein, giving no DNA. The specimen's table records roughly 6,700 distinct CDR3 sequences. The same data also went into a second study, on T cell repertoires in aging, cancer and after chemotherapy.

The sample taken for sequencing was peripheral blood. All receptors derive from a human donor in good health. Each CDR3 is given with its conserved first and last residue. Size is stated for part of the rows, as once, few or many counts, or as a class when the clone is expanded.

v_call	j_call	clone_size	cdr3_aa
TRBV28	TRBJ2-7	-	CASSLVRDEQYF
TRBV6-1	TRBJ1-4	-	CASSDSGARKLFF
TRBV5-1	TRBJ2-5	-	CASRAVEETQYF
TRBV7-2	TRBJ2-3	-	CASSLVGGTDTQYF
TRBV30	TRBJ1-4	-	CAWRVGNNEKLFF
TRBV20-1	TRBJ1-1	-	CSAPGQNTEAFF
TRBV18	TRBJ2-5	-	CASSPLGQEETQYF
TRBV29-1	TRBJ2-2	large	CSVDVVTGELFF
TRBV5-6	TRBJ2-7	medium-sized	CASSSTYTREQYF
TRBV5-1	TRBJ2-5	-	CASSLGQKQGAQYF
TRBV27	TRBJ2-5	-	CASSFPTLSGRQETQYF
TRBV14	TRBJ2-2	-	CASSTTQGASGELFF
TRBV5-6	TRBJ1-6	medium-sized	CASTWGISYNSPLHF
TRBV4-2	TRBJ2-3	-	CASSPIGTSGALSGTDTQYF
TRBV5-6	TRBJ1-1	-	CASGRQNTEAFF
TRBV27	TRBJ1-2	-	CASSLRDRYDGYTF
TRBV29-1	TRBJ2-5	large	CSVHGIGGETQYF